Following are 26 T cell receptor beta chains from one sample sequenced in a study of cytomegalovirus exposure and HLA in healthy donors. PCR amplification relied on 60 Vbeta primers (plus 13 Jbeta primers). Clones were read by immunoSEQ multiplex PCR, and TCRdb kept only the in-frame ones, dropping some. The sample totals some 110,000 clones; its top ten clones hold less than 3%. The sequenced sample consisted of PBMCs. The receptor source for this set is a man in his thirties or forties in good health and CMV-seronegative.

V usage is TRBV27 and J usage is TRBJ2-7, with 7 positions matching TRBD1. Germline CDR1 is MNHEY and CDR2 is SMNVEV (reference sequence). V gave up 5 bases and J gave up 1 base; unmatched junction bases: 14. There are 17 residues in the CDR3. The CDR3 region has the DNA TGTGCCAGCAGTCCCACCGGACAGGCACATTTGTCCTACGAGCAGTACTTC. Its protein product is CASSPTGQAHLSYEQYF.

The V gene is TRBV4-1, the J gene TRBJ1-6, with 7 positions matching TRBD1. The V gene end was trimmed by 5 bases and the J gene end by 2 bases; junction bases not matched to a gene: 6. The CDR3 consists of 16 residues. Germline V lookup: CDR1 MGHRA, CDR2 YSYEKL. As DNA, the CDR3 is TGCGCCAGCAGCTCGGACAGGACAACCTATAATTCACCCCTCCACTTT. Translation: CASSSDRTTYNSPLHF.

V and J are TRBV30 and TRBJ2-1; 11 bases are a match to TRBD2. V lost 2 bases, J lost 8 bases, and 17 bases stayed unmatched. Germline assignment: CDR1 GTSNPN and CDR2 SVGIG (reference sequence). CDR3 size: 18 residues. The CDR3 DNA reads as TGTGCCTGGAGTCTAGCTATGTTAGCGGGAGGGCCGGGCGATGAGCAGTTCTTC. Translated: CAWSLAMLAGGPGDEQFF. Supplemented by reference TRBV30 and TRBJ2-1, the full variable domain reads SQTIHQWPATLVQPVGSPLSLECTVEGTSNPNLYWYRQAAGRGLQLLFYSVGIGQISSEVPQNLSASRPQDRQFILSSKKLLLSDSGFYLCAWSLAMLAGGPGDEQFFGPGTRLTVL.

This chain uses TRBV2 with TRBJ1-5; 8 nucleotides match TRBD1. CDR1 is SNHLY and CDR2 is FYNNEI in the germline V gene. This CDR3 has 14 residues. The ends lost 5 bases at V and 7 bases at J; junction bases unmatched: 7. The chain's CDR3 is CASSPNRGRQPQHF. The CDR3 nucleotides read TGTGCCAGCAGTCCCAACAGGGGGAGGCAGCCCCAGCATTTT.

The chain carries TRBV5-6 and TRBJ2-7; TRBD1 aligns across 12 bases. The CDR3 is 16 residues long. Per germline, CDR1 SGHDT and CDR2 YYEEEE. V lost 2 bases, J lost 2 bases, and 5 bases stayed unmatched. CDR3 region: CASSFGTGGVPYEQYF. The CDR3 DNA sequence: TGTGCCAGCAGCTTTGGGACAGGGGGCGTTCCCTACGAGCAGTACTTC.

J is TRBJ1-1 and V is TRBV18; no reliable D call. The V and J ends lost 5 bases and 4 bases respectively, with 14 bases between them. CDR3 length: 14 amino acids. Germline values: CDR1 KGHSH, CDR2 LQKENI. CDR3 residues: CASSRSPRGTEAFF. The CDR3 nucleotides read TGTGCCAGCTCAAGAAGCCCCCGCGGCACTGAAGCTTTCTTT.

The genes are TRBV5-6 and TRBJ1-6; the match to TRBD1 covers 7 bases. V gave up 4 bases and J gave up 0 bases; unmatched junction bases: 10. Germline V lookup: CDR1 SGHDT, CDR2 YYEEEE. The CDR3 is 18 residues long. CDR3 coding DNA: TGTGCCAGCAGCAGGGACAGACCTCTGAGCTCCTATAATTCACCCCTCCACTTT. This encodes CASSRDRPLSSYNSPLHF. The full variable domain, rest sourced from reference TRBV5-6 and TRBJ1-6, is DAGVTQSPTHLIKTRGQQVTLRCSPKSGHDTVSWYQQALGQGPQFIFQYYEEEERQRGNFPDRFSGHQFPNYSSELNVNALLLGDSALYLCASSRDRPLSSYNSPLHFGNGTRLTVT.

This chain uses TRBV7-9 with TRBJ1-1; 9 bases fit TRBD1. V gave up 5 bases and J gave up 5 bases; unmatched junction bases: 9. CDR1 and CDR2 (germline): SEHNR, FQNEAQ (reference sequence). The CDR3 totals 15 residues. Written as DNA, the CDR3 is TGTGCCAGCAGCGGCGCGGGACAGGGAGAGACTGAAGCTTTCTTT. Amino acids: CASSGAGQGETEAFF.

The V call is TRBV30, the J call TRBJ2-1, with a weak D call TRBD2 (5 bases). Trimming removed 2 bases at V and 5 bases at J, with 22 bases between. The CDR3 is 17 amino acids. From germline, CDR1 is GTSNPN and CDR2 SVGIG (reference sequence). The CDR3 here is CAWSISSDSIPDNEQFF. CDR3 sequence (DNA): TGTGCCTGGAGTATTTCTTCGGACTCCATTCCCGACAATGAGCAGTTCTTC.

The chain joins TRBV29-1 to TRBJ2-2; no definite D call. Trimming took off 2 bases at V and 7 bases at J, with 8 bases between the two ends. Germline V gives CDR1 SQVTM, CDR2 ANQGSEA. CDR3 length: 12 amino acids. The CDR3 DNA sequence: TGCAGCGTTGAAATTAAAATCGGGGAGCTGTTTTTT. Its translation: CSVEIKIGELFF.

The chain has TRBV30 and TRBJ1-5; TRBD1 aligns across 8 bases. The CDR3 is 15 residues long. In germline, CDR1 is GTSNPN, CDR2 SVGIG (reference sequence). J gave up 3 bases and V 1 base, and 5 bases lay outside the gene matches. The CDR3 loop is CAWSAGTGPNQPQHF. In DNA form, the CDR3 reads TGTGCCTGGAGTGCTGGGACAGGACCCAATCAGCCCCAGCATTTT.

The rearrangement links TRBV7-2 to TRBJ2-7, with a weak D call TRBD2 (6 bases). CDR1 SGHTA and CDR2 FQGNSA come from the germline V gene. CDR3 length: 14 residues. The V gene lost 2 bases and the J gene lost 5 bases, with 13 bases spanning the gap. CDR3 sequence: CASSLRGGTNEQYF. CDR3 in DNA: TGTGCCAGCAGCTTACGGGGCGGGACCAACGAGCAGTACTTC.

The rearrangement uses TRBV13 and TRBJ2-1; D perhaps matches TRBD1 (5 bases). Trimming removed 5 bases at V and 0 bases at J, with 11 bases between. This CDR3 has 15 amino acids. CDR1 is PRHDT, CDR2 FYEKMQ, per germline (reference sequence). The CDR3 sequence: CASSAQVPSYNEQFF. The CDR3, as DNA: TGTGCCAGCAGCGCACAGGTTCCCTCCTACAATGAGCAGTTCTTC.

The rearrangement links TRBV11-1 to TRBJ1-1; no firm D call. The CDR3 length is 14 residues. CDR1 and CDR2 from the germline V gene are SGHAT and FQDESV (reference sequence). Trimming took 3 bases from V and 0 from J, leaving 8 bases between them. CDR3 in amino acids: CASSFEEMNTEAFF. The CDR3 region has the DNA TGTGCCAGCAGCTTCGAGGAGATGAACACTGAAGCTTTCTTT. Drawing the rest from reference TRBV11-1 and TRBJ1-1, the complete variable domain is EAEVAQSPRYKITEKSQAVAFWCDPISGHATLYWYRQILGQGPELLVQFQDESVVDDSQLPKDRFSAERLKGVDSTLKIQPAELGDSAMYLCASSFEEMNTEAFFGQGTRLTVV.

V is TRBV19 and J is TRBJ1-5, with a tentative D call TRBD1 (6 bases). Germline CDR1 is LNHDA and CDR2 is SQIVND (reference sequence). V was clipped by 5 bases and J by 1 base, with 9 bases between them. The length of the CDR3 is 14 residues. The CDR3 loop reads CASSDRGSNQPQHF. CDR3 DNA: TGTGCCAGTAGTGATAGGGGGAGCAATCAGCCCCAGCATTTT. Full variable domain (missing parts from reference TRBV19 and TRBJ1-5): DGGITQSPKYLFRKEGQNVTLSCEQNLNHDAMYWYRQDPGQGLRLIYYSQIVNDFQKGDIAEGYSVSREKKESFPLTVTSAQKNPTAFYLCASSDRGSNQPQHFGDGTRLSIL.

Concerning this clone: Sequence at one end of the junction differs from germline and may be a read error. Other DNA sequences from this sample encode an identical CDR3 as well. This rearrangement joins TRBV28 to TRBJ2-7; 7 bases align to TRBD2. The CDR3 spans 11 residues. CDR1 is MDHEN and CDR2 is SYDVKM in the germline V gene. In nucleotides, the CDR3 is TGTGCCACCGAAGGGGACTACGAGCAGTATTTC. This encodes CATEGDYEQYF.

V is TRBV7-9 and J is TRBJ2-7, with 7 bases fitting TRBD2. The germline CDR1 and CDR2 sequences are SEHNR and FQNEAQ (reference sequence). The V and J ends lost 0 bases and 2 bases, in that order; junction bases with no gene match: 4. The CDR3 totals 15 residues. Here the CDR3 reads CASSLALAVPYEQYF. The CDR3 DNA reads TGTGCCAGCAGCTTAGCGCTAGCGGTGCCCTACGAGCAGTACTTC.

Details on this clone: The same CDR3 arises from other DNA sequences in this sample as well. V gene TRBV2 combines with J gene TRBJ2-5, with D perhaps TRBD1 (6 bases). In germline, CDR1 is SNHLY, CDR2 FYNNEI. The V end lost 6 bases, the J end lost 5 bases, and 19 bases lay between the germline ends. This CDR3 has 15 amino acids. This CDR3 reads CASRIGGSVRETQYF. CDR3 DNA: TGTGCCAGCAGGATTGGGGGCTCCGTACGGGAGACCCAGTACTTC.

The chain uses TRBV2 and TRBJ2-1; perhaps TRBD1 as D (6 bases). The CDR3 is made up of 14 amino acids. Germline V gene sequence: CDR1 SNHLY, CDR2 FYNNEI. V was shortened by 6 bases and J by 8 bases, with 17 bases between the two germline ends. As DNA, the CDR3 is TGTGCCAGCAGCGCGGACAGAGACAAGGATGAGCAGTTCTTC. As protein: CASSADRDKDEQFF.

J is TRBJ2-7 and V is TRBV27; D possibly corresponds to TRBD1 (6 bases). Germline CDR1 is MNHEY and CDR2 is SMNVEV (reference sequence). The CDR3 spans 13 residues. V gave up 7 bases and J gave up 2 bases, with 12 bases separating them. CDR3 nucleotide sequence: TGTGCCAGCAAACAGGGATCGACCTACGAGCAGTACTTC. Its translation is CASKQGSTYEQYF.

As for this clone: The same CDR3 also results from other DNA sequences found in this sample. The genes are TRBV25-1 and TRBJ2-5, with 11 bases aligning to TRBD2. Germline values: CDR1 MGHDK, CDR2 SYGVNS. The J segment lost 6 bases and the V segment lost 6 bases, leaving 3 bases of the junction unmatched. This CDR3 spans 13 amino acids. The CDR3 nucleotides are TGTGCCAGCAGACTAGCGGGAGAACAGACCCAGTACTTC. Translating gives CASRLAGEQTQYF.

The chain is built from TRBV5-1 and TRBJ2-1, with D possibly TRBD2 on 5 matching bases. The CDR3 extends over 15 amino acids. Germline V CDR1 and CDR2: SGHRS, YFSETQ. V lost 0 bases to trimming and J lost 5 bases, with 12 bases between them. CDR3 in amino acids: CASSLVSSDNNEQFF. In DNA form, the CDR3 reads TGCGCCAGCAGCTTGGTTAGTAGCGATAACAATGAGCAGTTCTTC. Looking up the rest from reference TRBV5-1 and TRBJ2-1 gives the full variable domain: KAGVTQTPRYLIKTRGQQVTLSCSPISGHRSVSWYQQTPGQGLQFLFEYFSETQRNKGNFPGRFSGRQFSNSRSEMNVSTLELGDSALYLCASSLVSSDNNEQFFGPGTRLTVL.

V usage is TRBV6-4 and J usage is TRBJ2-3; TRBD2 might be the D (6 bases). Germline V gene sequence: CDR1 MRHNA, CDR2 SNTAGT. V lost 2 bases and J 0 bases, leaving 9 bases between the germline ends. The CDR3 consists of 15 residues. The CDR3 sequence: CASSDTAGSTDTQYF. CDR3 DNA sequence: TGTGCCAGCAGTGACACCGCGGGAAGCACAGATACGCAGTATTTT.

The V gene is TRBV19, the J gene TRBJ2-3, with a weak D call TRBD2 (5 bases). The germline gives CDR1 LNHDA, CDR2 SQIVND (reference sequence). The V end was cut by 4 bases, the J end by 0 bases, with 11 bases between. This CDR3 has 15 amino acids. This chain's CDR3 is CASSTRVSSTDTQYF. In DNA, the CDR3 is TGTGCCAGTAGTACGAGGGTTTCTAGCACAGATACGCAGTATTTT.

The J gene is TRBJ1-6, the V gene TRBV2; D may be TRBD1 (6 bases). Trimming left V 7 bases short and J 8 bases short, with 15 bases between. CDR1 and CDR2 (germline): SNHLY, FYNNEI. The CDR3 spans 14 residues. DNA for the CDR3: TGTGCCAGCACCCGAAGGGGGGGGGATTCACCCCTCCACTTT. Translation: CASTRRGGDSPLHF.

The chain uses TRBV7-2 and TRBJ2-7; maybe TRBD2 (5 bases). The CDR3 spans 15 residues. Germline V lookup: CDR1 SGHTA, CDR2 FQGNSA. The V end was cut by 1 base, the J end by 0 bases, with 10 bases between. The CDR3 loop reads CASSLEQRSSYEQYF. As DNA, the CDR3 is TGTGCCAGCAGCTTAGAGCAGCGGAGCTCCTACGAGCAGTACTTC.